This TCR beta chain was captured by sequencing in a study of blood T cell repertoires in COVID-19 (dated by TCRdb to the early 2020s). Background for the entire study: Samples covering the acute and convalescent phases of COVID-19 were provided by collaborators in the United States, Italy and Spain. A freely available public database, intended as a resource for researchers studying the immune response to SARS-CoV-2, is where the repertoires were released. The dataset comprised deeply sampled blood TCRbeta repertoires from subjects exposed to, actively infected with, or recovered from COVID-19. Where available, HLA class I and class II types were taken from metadata supplied by the sample provider and were not determined by assay-based typing. A de-identified subject ID, COVID-19 status, age in years and sex were almost always included in the sample metadata. The samples were drawn from two sources: the first 160 participants of the ongoing ImmuneRACE study, and about 1,300 subjects contributed by 6 global collaborators. The prospective study material was composed of cDNA or gDNA derived from T cells, B-cell-depleted T cells, or PBMCs.

Notes on this clone: The clone's antigen remains unknown. Per-nucleotide qualities are absent, and no much larger clonotype sits a single base away.

Whole blood was collected in K2EDTA tubes by collaborating institutions according to the institutions' own protocols. For TCRbeta analysis, collaborators shipped samples in one of three forms: frozen whole blood, isolated PBMCs, or DNA extracted from either of those sample types. V drops 2 bases and J drops 4 bases, leaving 10 bases in between. The CDR3, cysteine through phenylalanine, is 15 amino acids long. The only DNA kept is the CDR3, 45 bases in frame from the first base. Via the germline V gene, CDR1 is KGHDR and CDR2 SFDVKD. Overall study results and their limits: The amount of clinical and demographic metadata varied by source and participant and was provided uncurated.

TCRbeta CDR3 regions were amplified from genomic DNA using the immunoSEQ Assay, a bias-controlled multiplex PCR. Processing in the source paper ran as follows. The number of nucleated cells in each sample was estimated by amplification of reference gene primers within the assay. To quantify the absolute abundance of each unique TCRbeta CDR3 rearrangement, sequence reads were collapsed and filtered. For each sample, productive Simpson clonality was calculated as the square root of Simpson's diversity index across productive rearrangements. As stored in TCRdb, this immuneACCESS dataset retains in-frame rearrangements with V and J assigned. A fraction of the clones does not appear; measured against another copy, unresolved V genes explain less than half of the discrepancy, and the remainder lacks a known reason. V, J and clone size were drawn from that table, and D and trimming were deduced from the DNA. Present in this sample are 70,000 to 75,000 clones, around 80% of which were seen just once. The biggest ten clones account for roughly 4.8% of the sample.

Here the chain combines TRBV24-1 and TRBJ1-4; no D gene can be assigned with confidence. The sample consisted of peripheral blood. The TCR was taken from a woman over 75 with active or convalescent COVID-19. The nucleotide sequence is TGTGCCACCAGTGATTCGGGGAGAATTAATGAAAAACTGTTTTTT. It encodes CATSDSGRINEKLFF.